The T cell receptor beta chain described here comes from a study of Graves' ophthalmopathy and Graves' hyperthyroidism. Study findings and constraints: Also, most clonotypes expanded in the thyroid above 0.001 frequency appeared in blood.

A word on this clonotype: The antigen is not known.

This CDR3 is 13 amino acids long. The ends were cut back, 8 bases at V and 1 base at J, with 14 bases in the middle. CDR1 SQVTM and CDR2 ANQGSEA come from the germline V gene. Moderate-to-severe activity, with CAS ≥3, NOSPECS ≥4 and duration under 3 months, characterized the donors with ophthalmopathy. Patients were excluded if they had other autoimmune diseases or uncontrolled infections, and likewise if pregnancy or lactation applied. PBMCs were isolated by Ficoll-Paque density gradient centrifugation, using about 9.2 ml of fresh peripheral blood as the starting material. Researchers took RNA transcripts and amplified TCR beta CDR3 regions from them. After a first-round RT-PCR with HTBI primers, a second-round multiplex PCR was run. One entry per CDR3 protein, called by TCRdb with MiXCR from the multiplex PCR reads. Here the sample spans approximately 640,000 distinct CDR3 sequences, about 41% being singletons.

The J gene is TRBJ1-1, the V gene TRBV29-1, with D possibly TRBD1 on 5 matching bases. The sequence derives from an adult man with Graves' ophthalmopathy. Source material: peripheral blood. Here the CDR3 reads CSRTGQGNTEAFF. The CDR3 region has the DNA TGCAGCCGGACTGGACAAGGGAACACTGAAGCTTTCTTT.